The clone carrying this TCR beta chain was recorded a few times. From germline, CDR1 is SQVTM and CDR2 ANQGSEA. V was pared by 3 bases and J by 1 base, with 4 bases of the junction left unmatched. CDR3 length: 14 residues. Via MiXCR, TCRdb re-called the RACE reads, giving one row per CDR3 protein. The table shows about 200,000 distinct CDR3 sequences, with under 25% occurring only once. This sample was included in a study of human T cells and chemical hapten exposure. This sample's time point: patch test 3, about 24 weeks after DPC sensitization. The treatment denotes: therapeutic diphenylcyclopropenone sensitization with weekly scalp DPC.

The sequences come from whole blood, collected in connection with sensitization to the hapten diphenylcyclopropenone (DPC). This rearrangement joins TRBV29-1 to TRBJ2-7; 9 bases line up with TRBD2. This receptor was identified in a woman in her thirties or forties with alopecia areata. Some clones in this sample may be carry-over from other donors' samples. CDR3 sequence: CSVDGSGSSYEQYF. Written as DNA, the CDR3 is TGCAGCGTTGATGGTAGCGGGAGTTCCTACGAGCAGTACTTC.